Following are 32 T cell receptor beta chains from one sample sequenced in a study of identical twins. TCRdb reanalysed the 5' RACE reads using MiXCR and keeps one entry per CDR3 protein. The table includes 200,000 or so distinct CDR3 sequences, roughly 7.5% detected once. The data were also submitted as part of a second study, on yellow fever vaccine responses in identical twins.

Sequenced sample: memory (CD45RO+) T cells sorted from blood. These receptors originate from a woman aged 18-29 years in good health.

The sample holds many counts of this clonotype. V is TRBV28 and J is TRBJ2-3; D unclear. Per the germline V gene, CDR1 is MDHEN and CDR2 is SYDVKM. The CDR3 extends over 14 amino acids. V gave up 5 bases and J gave up 2 bases, with 11 bases separating them. DNA for the CDR3: TGTGCCAGCAGTCGGTCCACCTTCACAGATACGCAGTATTTT. It specifies CASSRSTFTDTQYF.

V usage is TRBV7-2 and J usage is TRBJ2-3; 7 bases match TRBD2. After removal of 0 bases from V and 5 bases from J, the junction contained 5 bases not matched to a gene. The CDR3 spans 15 residues. Looked up from germline, CDR1 is SGHTA and CDR2 is FQGNSA. The CDR3 loop is CASSLAVGRGDTQYF. CDR3 coding DNA: TGTGCCAGCAGCTTAGCAGTAGGGAGGGGAGATACGCAGTATTTT.

This clonotype has only a few counts. The genes are TRBV12-3 or TRBV12-4 and TRBJ2-5; D might be TRBD1 (7 bases). This CDR3 contains 16 residues. Trimming removed 8 bases at V and 7 bases at J, with 26 bases between. CDR3 nucleotide sequence: TGTGCCAGCGGTATACGGACAGGTGGGGGGATGGGGACCCAGTACTTC. The encoded protein is CASGIRTGGGMGTQYF.

This chain joins TRBV4-2 and TRBJ2-5, with D tentatively TRBD2 (5 bases). The length of the CDR3 is 18 residues. Germline assignment: CDR1 LGHNA and CDR2 YNFKEQ. V gave up 1 base and J gave up 4 bases, with 22 bases separating them. The CDR3, as DNA: TGTGCCAGCAGCCAAGGCCAAACCGGGCCCAGCGCGGGAGAGACCCAGTACTTC. It codes for CASSQGQTGPSAGETQYF.

This clonotype was seen ten or more times. The chain is built from TRBV6-1 and TRBJ2-7; possibly TRBD1 for D (6 bases). V was clipped by 7 bases and J by 0 bases, with 13 bases between them. The CDR3 length is 14 residues. Per germline, CDR1 MNHNS and CDR2 SASEGT. CDR3 bases: TGTGCCAGCAAGATGACAGGACCCTCCTACGAGCAGTACTTC. It yields the protein CASKMTGPSYEQYF.

V and J are TRBV27 and TRBJ1-3; a weak D match, TRBD1 (6 bases). V gave up 1 base and J gave up 5 bases, with 15 bases separating them. Germline CDR1 is MNHEY and CDR2 is SMNVEV (reference sequence). The CDR3 loop spans 16 amino acids. The chain's CDR3 is CASSLWPLGARNTIYF. CDR3 bases: TGTGCCAGCAGTTTATGGCCCTTGGGGGCTAGAAACACCATATATTTT.

In its sample, this clonotype was seen many times. The J gene is TRBJ2-1, the V gene TRBV4-3; D tentatively reads TRBD1 or TRBD2 (6 bases each). V lost 0 bases and J lost 10, with 19 bases in between. This CDR3 has 16 amino acids. Germline CDR1 and CDR2: LGHNA and YSLEER. For the CDR3, the DNA is TGCGCCAGCAGCCAAGAGAGGGGGGACCCGGGTAGGGAGCAGTTCTTC. As protein: CASSQERGDPGREQFF.

This clonotype was counted ten times or more. The J gene is TRBJ2-3, the V gene TRBV5-1, with D unclear. The ends were cut back, 3 bases at V and 0 bases at J, with 8 bases in the middle. Germline V lookup: CDR1 SGHRS, CDR2 YFSETQ. The CDR3 length is 14 residues. Here the CDR3 reads CASSWGPSTDTQYF. In nucleotides, the CDR3 is TGCGCCAGCAGCTGGGGTCCTAGCACAGATACGCAGTATTTT.

Comment on this clonotype: A junction boundary mismatches the germline segment, possibly from a read error. The chain links TRBV7-7 to TRBJ2-2; TRBD2 aligns across 14 bases. CDR3 length equals 19 residues. CDR1 SSHAT and CDR2 FNYEAQ come from the germline V gene (reference sequence). CDR3 amino acids: CASSRPGLAGGPGTGELFF. CDR3 DNA sequence: TGTGCTAGCAGCCGACCCGGACTAGCGGGGGGACCGGGGACCGGGGAGCTGTTTTTT.

CDR3 protein: CASSAGQPAADTQYF. The CDR3 DNA reads TGTGCCAGCTCAGCAGGACAGCCGGCGGCAGATACGCAGTATTTT. The chain uses TRBV18 and TRBJ2-3; a weak D match, TRBD1 (6 bases). Trimming pared 5 bases from V and 4 bases from J, leaving 16 bases between. Looked up from germline, CDR1 is KGHSH and CDR2 is LQKENI. The CDR3 extends over 15 amino acids.

This clonotype was counted ten times or more. The chain has TRBV12-3 or TRBV12-4 and TRBJ2-1, with a tentative D call TRBD2 (6 bases). The V end lost 1 base, the J end lost 2 bases, and 9 bases lay between the germline ends. There are 15 residues in the CDR3. The CDR3 coding sequence is TGTGCCAGCAGTTTAGACGGGAGTCCCTACAATGAGCAGTTCTTC. Translation: CASSLDGSPYNEQFF.

There are many counts of this clonotype. V gene TRBV10-3 combines with J gene TRBJ1-4; D uncertain. Germline V CDR1 and CDR2: ENHRY, SYGVKD. V lost 6 bases, J lost 8 bases, and 19 bases lay in between. This CDR3 region has 15 residues. In DNA, the CDR3 is TGTGCCATCAGAGGGTGGTCAGAACACTGGGAAAAACTGTTTTTT. This codes for CAIRGWSEHWEKLFF.

The CDR3 DNA sequence: TGTGCCAGCAGTCGTGCTAAGAACGGCGGCTACACCTTC. Protein sequence: CASSRAKNGGYTF. The chain employs TRBV27 and TRBJ1-2, with unresolved D. Trimming stripped 5 bases from V and 8 bases from J, with 15 bases between. The length of the CDR3 is 13 residues. Germline loops: CDR1 MNHEY, CDR2 SMNVEV (reference sequence).

Concerning this clonotype itself: Sequence at one end of the junction differs from germline and may be a read error. The genes are TRBV5-1 and TRBJ2-3; 7 nucleotides match TRBD1. Germline V gives CDR1 SGHRS, CDR2 YFSETQ. There are 16 residues in the CDR3. CDR3 DNA sequence: TGCGCCAGCACCTTGGCCTGGGGACAGACCACAGATACGCAGTATTTT. It encodes CASTLAWGQTTDTQYF.

In its sample, this clonotype was seen many times. The rearrangement uses TRBV29-1 and TRBJ2-7; 11 nucleotides agree with TRBD2. The CDR3 runs to 13 residues. CDR1 is SQVTM and CDR2 is ANQGSEA in the germline V gene. Trimming removed 6 bases from V and 6 bases from J; junction bases left unmatched: 7. The CDR3 DNA sequence: TGCAGCGTCCTACTAGCGGGAGCTGGCGAGCAGTACTTC. The encoded protein is CSVLLAGAGEQYF.

In this sample, this clonotype turned up a few times. The genes are TRBV28 and TRBJ2-1; 11 bases align to TRBD2. Unmatched junction bases numbered 13, after V lost 2 bases and J lost 7 bases. The CDR3 contains 18 residues. CDR1 and CDR2 from the germline V gene are MDHEN and SYDVKM. This CDR3 reads CASSLTKTLLAGVNEQFF. The CDR3 DNA sequence: TGTGCCAGCAGTTTAACCAAAACCTTACTAGCGGGAGTAAATGAGCAGTTCTTC.

This rearrangement joins TRBV9 to TRBJ2-2; D is perhaps TRBD2 (7 bases). The CDR3 has 15 amino acids. Germline CDR1 reads SGDLS; CDR2 reads YYNGEE. With 7 bases removed from V and 5 bases from J, the gap between germline ends came to 18 bases. CDR3 sequence: CASSRGGERTGELFF. CDR3 nucleotides: TGTGCCAGCTCTAGGGGGGGGGAGAGGACCGGGGAGCTGTTTTTT.

This clonotype came up many times. The V gene is TRBV4-3, the J gene TRBJ2-2; D is ambiguous. Germline assignment: CDR1 LGHNA and CDR2 YSLEER. The germline V and J ends were trimmed by 0 bases and 0 bases, with 5 bases remaining between them. This CDR3 has 15 residues. The CDR3 DNA follows: TGCGCCAGCAGCCAAGAGTCGACGAACACCGGGGAGCTGTTTTTT. As protein: CASSQESTNTGELFF.

The V gene is TRBV12-3 or TRBV12-4, the J gene TRBJ1-5, with TRBD1 matching 10 bases. After removal of 6 bases from V and 2 bases from J, the junction contained 4 bases not matched to a gene. This CDR3 has 15 amino acids. The CDR3 DNA sequence: TGTGCCAGCAGACCAGGACAGGGGGGCAATCAGCCCCAGCATTTT. Translation: CASRPGQGGNQPQHF.

The chain joins TRBV27 to TRBJ1-5; D remains unclear. V lost 3 bases to trimming and J lost 4 bases, with 13 bases between them. Germline CDR1 reads MNHEY; CDR2 reads SMNVEV (reference sequence). There are 15 residues in the CDR3. The CDR3 sequence: CASSFSLGGNQPQHF. DNA of the CDR3: TGTGCCAGCAGTTTTAGCTTAGGAGGGAATCAGCCCCAGCATTTT.

This chain links TRBV5-1 with TRBJ2-7; 7 bases map to TRBD2. Looked up from germline, CDR1 is SGHRS and CDR2 is YFSETQ. V trimming: 4 bases; J trimming: 0 bases; junction bases outside the gene matches: 4. The CDR3 consists of 14 residues. CDR3: CASSGSSGSYEQYF. CDR3 coding DNA: TGCGCCAGCAGCGGATCTAGCGGCTCCTACGAGCAGTACTTC.

This chain joins TRBV7-8 and TRBJ2-2; 7 bases align to TRBD2. The CDR3 has 17 residues. V lost 2 bases to trimming and J lost 2 bases; unmatched junction nucleotides: 8. Germline lookup yields CDR1 SGHVS and CDR2 FQNEAQ. The CDR3 protein is CASSLLWGGVNTGELFF. Written as DNA, the CDR3 is TGTGCCAGCAGCTTACTGTGGGGGGGAGTAAACACCGGGGAGCTGTTTTTT.

This clonotype was seen many times. This chain connects TRBV27 to TRBJ2-1; maybe TRBD2 (6 bases). Trimming took off 5 bases at V and 2 bases at J, with 22 bases between the two ends. The CDR3 consists of 18 residues. Germline V gene data show CDR1 as MNHEY and CDR2 as SMNVEV (reference sequence). CDR3 coding DNA: TGTGCCAGCAGTCCCTTGATGGGGAGAGCGGGTCCCTACAATGAGCAGTTCTTC. Translating gives CASSPLMGRAGPYNEQFF.

The chain combines TRBV20-1 with TRBJ1-1; D might be TRBD1 (5 bases). Germline loops: CDR1 DFQATT, CDR2 SNEGSKA (reference sequence). V was pared by 4 bases and J by 2 bases, with 14 bases between. The CDR3 contains 14 residues. The CDR3 DNA reads TGCAGTGCTATAAGAGGCAGGGCTAACACTGAAGCTTTCTTT. Amino acid sequence: CSAIRGRANTEAFF.

In this sample, this clonotype turned up a few times. The genes are TRBV28 and TRBJ2-7, with 8 bases fitting TRBD1. The CDR3 covers 11 residues. Per the germline V gene, CDR1 is MDHEN and CDR2 is SYDVKM. V shed 9 bases, J shed 7 bases, and the junction held 5 bases outside the gene matches. CDR3 residues: CASRTGREQYF. DNA for the CDR3: TGTGCCAGTCGGACAGGGCGGGAGCAGTACTTC.

This clonotype has just a few counts. This chain connects TRBV5-1 to TRBJ2-1; TRBD2 agrees at 10 bases. The CDR3 covers 15 residues. The germline V gene encodes CDR1 SGHRS and CDR2 YFSETQ. V trimming: 4 bases; J trimming: 6 bases; junction bases outside the gene matches: 7. CDR3 loop: CASSLSGGAGNEQFF. The DNA of the CDR3 is TGCGCCAGCAGCCTGAGCGGGGGGGCCGGCAATGAGCAGTTCTTC.

This clonotype was counted ten times or more. Here the CDR3 reads CASSSITDRVANYGYTF. CDR3 coding DNA: TGTGCCAGCAGTTCGATAACGGACAGGGTAGCTAACTATGGCTACACCTTC. The rearrangement links TRBV21-1 to TRBJ1-2; TRBD1 was called by the table and not checked on the DNA. TRBV21-1 represents a pseudogene. The CDR3 length is 17 residues.

This clonotype occurred many times. The V gene is TRBV2, the J gene TRBJ2-1, with D possibly being TRBD2 (6 bases). Trimming took off 6 bases at V and 5 bases at J, with 11 bases between the two ends. This CDR3 is 13 amino acids long. Germline values: CDR1 SNHLY, CDR2 FYNNEI. DNA of the CDR3: TGTGCCAGCAGCCGGGACTTGAACAATGAGCAGTTCTTC. The encoded protein is CASSRDLNNEQFF.

This clonotype was observed a handful of times. The V and J genes are TRBV7-2 and TRBJ2-3; 11 nucleotides match TRBD2. Germline CDR1 and CDR2: SGHTA and FQGNSA. CDR3 length: 17 amino acids. The V gene end was trimmed by 5 bases and the J gene end by 5 bases; junction bases not matched to a gene: 12. The CDR3 nucleotides are TGTGCCAGCAGCCACTACGGGGCTAGCGGGAGGATAGATACGCAGTATTTT. Its protein product is CASSHYGASGRIDTQYF.

The J gene is TRBJ2-2, the V gene TRBV11-2; no clear D. This CDR3 is 13 amino acids long. Germline V CDR1 and CDR2: SGHAT, FQNNGV. Trimming shortened V by 0 bases and J by 7 bases, and 6 bases separated the two germline ends. In nucleotides, the CDR3 is TGTGCCAGCAGCTTAGAGTTGGTCGGGGAGCTGTTTTTT. It specifies CASSLELVGELFF.

There are many counts of this clonotype. The J gene is TRBJ2-3, the V gene TRBV5-1; 8 bases map to TRBD1. The CDR3 extends over 14 amino acids. V lost 2 bases and J lost 4; bases outside the gene matches: 3. The germline V gene has CDR1 SGHRS and CDR2 YFSETQ. The CDR3 DNA reads as TGCGCCAGCAGCTTCCAGGGGGCCTCAGATACGCAGTATTTT. It encodes CASSFQGASDTQYF.

This chain joins TRBV4-2 and TRBJ2-6; D gene uncertain. CDR3 length equals 19 residues. Per germline, CDR1 LGHNA and CDR2 YNFKEQ. Deletions cut 2 bases from V and 0 bases from J, with 17 bases between. CDR3 sequence: CASSQLVSGDFSGANVLTF. The CDR3 DNA reads TGTGCCAGCAGCCAACTTGTTTCAGGCGACTTCTCTGGGGCCAACGTCCTGACTTTC.